This T cell receptor (beta chain) emerged from a study of CD8 T cells in ankylosing spondylitis. The CDR3 sequence is 15 residues long. Germline V gene lookup returns CDR1 MNHEY and CDR2 SVGAGI. V dropped 2 bases and J dropped 5 bases, with 15 bases sitting between them. As to this clonotype: The target antigen is unknown.

In making TCR beta libraries, quantitative 5'-RACE with molecular barcodes was used. TCRdb fed the 5' RACE reads into MiXCR, producing one record per CDR3 protein. The repertoire consists of 200,000 to 250,000 distinct CDR3 sequences, with roughly a tenth occurring once and the leading ten covering less than 25%. Study-level results: According to the report, clones linked to the disease were significantly enriched in matched synovial fluid samples taken from ankylosing spondylitis patients.

The sequenced sample consisted of blood, either unsorted or a sorted T cell fraction (not recorded which). V gene TRBV6-5 combines with J gene TRBJ1-1, with D maybe TRBD1 (6 bases). The receptor was derived from a male donor with ankylosing spondylitis or in good health (not recorded which). In DNA form, the CDR3 reads TGTGCCAGCAGTTACCCCGGGGGAGGGGGGACTGAAGCTTTCTTT. It codes for CASSYPGGGGTEAFF.